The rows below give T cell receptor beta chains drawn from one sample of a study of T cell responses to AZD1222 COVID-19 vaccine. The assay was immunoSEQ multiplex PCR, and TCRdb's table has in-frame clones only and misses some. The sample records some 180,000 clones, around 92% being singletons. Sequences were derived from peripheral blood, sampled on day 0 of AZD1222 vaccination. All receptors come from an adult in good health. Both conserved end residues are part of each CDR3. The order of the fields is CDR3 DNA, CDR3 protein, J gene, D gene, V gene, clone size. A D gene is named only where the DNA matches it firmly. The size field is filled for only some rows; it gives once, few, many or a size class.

CDR3nt: TGCGCCAGCAGCGGGGGACAGAATAATGAAAAACTGTTTTTT; CDR3aa: CASSGGQNNEKLFF; j_gene: TRBJ1-4; d_gene: TRBD1; v_gene: TRBV5-1; abundance: -
CDR3nt: TGTGCCAGCAGCTTGGACACCGTCTACTATGGCTACACCTTC; CDR3aa: CASSLDTVYYGYTF; j_gene: TRBJ1-2; d_gene: -; v_gene: TRBV7-2; abundance: once
CDR3nt: TGTGCCAGCAGCCTCGAGCCGGGACAGGCCGCAAACATTCAGTACTTC; CDR3aa: CASSLEPGQAANIQYF; j_gene: TRBJ2-4; d_gene: TRBD1; v_gene: TRBV7-9; abundance: -
CDR3nt: TGTGCCAGCAGCCCCCCCCCAGGCTCTGGGGCCAACGTCCTGACTTTC; CDR3aa: CASSPPPGSGANVLTF; j_gene: TRBJ2-6; d_gene: -; v_gene: TRBV5-4; abundance: once
CDR3nt: TGTGCCAGCAGGGGTAGTATCTCGAACATTCAGTACTTC; CDR3aa: CASRGSISNIQYF; j_gene: TRBJ2-4; d_gene: -; v_gene: TRBV7-2; abundance: -
CDR3nt: TGTGCCAGCAGCCAACCGGGCCAGAACTATGGCTACACCTTC; CDR3aa: CASSQPGQNYGYTF; j_gene: TRBJ1-2; d_gene: -; v_gene: TRBV3-1/TRBV3-2; abundance: -
CDR3nt: TGCGCCAGCAGTTTACAGGCCGGGAACACTGAAGCTTTCTTT; CDR3aa: CASSLQAGNTEAFF; j_gene: TRBJ1-1; d_gene: -; v_gene: TRBV5-1; abundance: -
CDR3nt: TGTGCCAGCAGCCAAGAGCACACGGTCTCTGGAAACACCATATATTTT; CDR3aa: CASSQEHTVSGNTIYF; j_gene: TRBJ1-3; d_gene: -; v_gene: TRBV3-1/TRBV3-2; abundance: -
CDR3nt: TGTGCCAGCAGCTTCCGGGACAGGGATTCACCCCTCCACTTT; CDR3aa: CASSFRDRDSPLHF; j_gene: TRBJ1-6; d_gene: TRBD1; v_gene: TRBV5-5; abundance: -
CDR3nt: TGTGCCAGCAGTGAAGTCGCGGCAGCCGGTGCCGGGGAGCTGTTTTTT; CDR3aa: CASSEVAAAGAGELFF; j_gene: TRBJ2-2; d_gene: -; v_gene: TRBV6-1; abundance: -
CDR3nt: TGTGCCAGCAGCGATAACCGGGAGTTGAACACTGAAGCTTTCTTT; CDR3aa: CASSDNRELNTEAFF; j_gene: TRBJ1-1; d_gene: -; v_gene: TRBV5-6; abundance: -
CDR3nt: TGCGCCAGCACGAGTTGGGGGGGACCGAAAGAGACCCAGTACTTC; CDR3aa: CASTSWGGPKETQYF; j_gene: TRBJ2-5; d_gene: TRBD2; v_gene: TRBV5-1; abundance: -
CDR3nt: TGTGCCAGTAGTAGGGGACAGGACACGACCCGCGAGCAGTACTTC; CDR3aa: CASSRGQDTTREQYF; j_gene: TRBJ2-7; d_gene: TRBD1; v_gene: TRBV19; abundance: -
CDR3nt: TGTGCCAGTAGTATCGGGACAGGGGGCGTGAATGAGCAGTTCTTC; CDR3aa: CASSIGTGGVNEQFF; j_gene: TRBJ2-1; d_gene: TRBD1; v_gene: TRBV19; abundance: -
CDR3nt: TGTGCCAGCACTCCGGGACTAGCGGGAGGCTCCTACAATGAGCAGTTCTTC; CDR3aa: CASTPGLAGGSYNEQFF; j_gene: TRBJ2-1; d_gene: TRBD2; v_gene: TRBV2; abundance: -
CDR3nt: TGTGCCACCAGCGAAGGGGACACTGAAGCTTTCTTT; CDR3aa: CATSEGDTEAFF; j_gene: TRBJ1-1; d_gene: -; v_gene: TRBV24-1; abundance: -
CDR3nt: TGTGCCAGTTCGGGCATCTCCTACGAGCAGTACTTC; CDR3aa: CASSGISYEQYF; j_gene: TRBJ2-7; d_gene: -; v_gene: TRBV19; abundance: -
CDR3nt: TGTGCCAGCAGCCAGGGACAGGGGAGGACTGAAGCTTTCTTT; CDR3aa: CASSQGQGRTEAFF; j_gene: TRBJ1-1; d_gene: TRBD1; v_gene: TRBV3-1/TRBV3-2; abundance: once
CDR3nt: TGTGCCAGCAGAAAGAGCGAGGACTACGAGCAGTATTTC; CDR3aa: CASRKSEDYEQYF; j_gene: TRBJ2-7; d_gene: -; v_gene: TRBV6-6; abundance: -
CDR3nt: TGTGCCAGCAGACGACTCTTGAACACTGAAGCTTTCTTT; CDR3aa: CASRRLLNTEAFF; j_gene: TRBJ1-1; d_gene: -; v_gene: TRBV25-1; abundance: -
CDR3nt: TGCGCCAGCAGCTTCACCGGGACGGGTAATGAAAAACTGTTTTTT; CDR3aa: CASSFTGTGNEKLFF; j_gene: TRBJ1-4; d_gene: -; v_gene: TRBV5-1; abundance: -
CDR3nt: TGTGCCAGCAGCAATGGCGGCCCCGCGAATTCACCCCTCCACTTT; CDR3aa: CASSNGGPANSPLHF; j_gene: TRBJ1-6; d_gene: -; v_gene: TRBV16; abundance: -
CDR3nt: TGTGCCAGCAGTACGGGACAGTTATCCAATGGCTACACCTTC; CDR3aa: CASSTGQLSNGYTF; j_gene: TRBJ1-2; d_gene: TRBD1; v_gene: TRBV6-5; abundance: -
CDR3nt: TGTGCCAGCAGTGGGGGACAGGGTACGAACTATGGCTACACCTTC; CDR3aa: CASSGGQGTNYGYTF; j_gene: TRBJ1-2; d_gene: TRBD1; v_gene: TRBV2; abundance: -
CDR3nt: TGTGCCAGCAGTTCTGGGACAGGGACCAACTATGGCTACACCTTC; CDR3aa: CASSSGTGTNYGYTF; j_gene: TRBJ1-2; d_gene: TRBD1; v_gene: TRBV28; abundance: -
CDR3nt: TGTGCCAGCAGCCAAAACCACGGGACTGCCGGGGAGCTGTTTTTT; CDR3aa: CASSQNHGTAGELFF; j_gene: TRBJ2-2; d_gene: -; v_gene: TRBV14; abundance: once
CDR3nt: TGTGCCAGTAGTATAGATTGGACAGGATTCAATCAGCCCCAGCATTTT; CDR3aa: CASSIDWTGFNQPQHF; j_gene: TRBJ1-5; d_gene: TRBD1; v_gene: TRBV19; abundance: -
CDR3nt: TGTGCCAGCAGTGAGGGACTAGTCGCAAACATTCAGTACTTC; CDR3aa: CASSEGLVANIQYF; j_gene: TRBJ2-4; d_gene: TRBD2; v_gene: TRBV6-1; abundance: -
CDR3nt: TGTGCCAGCAGTCCGGGAGTCCCTAACTATGGCTACACCTTC; CDR3aa: CASSPGVPNYGYTF; j_gene: TRBJ1-2; d_gene: -; v_gene: TRBV27; abundance: -
CDR3nt: TGTGCCAGTAGTGGGGATCAGGGACAACTGTTTTTT; CDR3aa: CASSGDQGQLFF; j_gene: TRBJ1-4; d_gene: -; v_gene: TRBV19; abundance: few
CDR3nt: TGCGCCAGCAGCTTGGGGGACAGGGGGCCAGAGACCCAGTACTTC; CDR3aa: CASSLGDRGPETQYF; j_gene: TRBJ2-5; d_gene: TRBD1; v_gene: TRBV5-1; abundance: -
CDR3nt: TGTGCCAGCACCCCGGAAGGGAGACCCGGGGAGCTGTTTTTT; CDR3aa: CASTPEGRPGELFF; j_gene: TRBJ2-2; d_gene: -; v_gene: TRBV11-2; abundance: -
CDR3nt: TGTGCCAGCAGAAGTCTAGCGGGATCGGCAGAGACCCAGTACTTC; CDR3aa: CASRSLAGSAETQYF; j_gene: TRBJ2-5; d_gene: TRBD2; v_gene: TRBV7-8; abundance: -
CDR3nt: TGTGCCAGCAGCCCTGGGACAGGCGGAATGGATACGCAGTATTTT; CDR3aa: CASSPGTGGMDTQYF; j_gene: TRBJ2-3; d_gene: TRBD1; v_gene: TRBV11-3; abundance: -
CDR3nt: TGTGCCAGCAGTTCCGGACAGGGGAATCGCAATCAGCCCCAGCATTTT; CDR3aa: CASSSGQGNRNQPQHF; j_gene: TRBJ1-5; d_gene: TRBD1; v_gene: TRBV7-9; abundance: -
CDR3nt: TGTGCCACCAGCAGAGTACACGGGGGCCCAGATACGCAGTATTTT; CDR3aa: CATSRVHGGPDTQYF; j_gene: TRBJ2-3; d_gene: -; v_gene: TRBV15; abundance: -
CDR3nt: TGTGCCAGTTTGGACAGCGTGGCAGCCTATGGCTACACCTTC; CDR3aa: CASLDSVAAYGYTF; j_gene: TRBJ1-2; d_gene: -; v_gene: TRBV19; abundance: -
CDR3nt: TGTGCTAGTGGTTTGGCCCCCGGACTAGCGGGAACGAACACCGGGGAGCTGTTTTTT; CDR3aa: CASGLAPGLAGTNTGELFF; j_gene: TRBJ2-2; d_gene: TRBD2; v_gene: TRBV12-5; abundance: -
CDR3nt: TGTGCCTGGAGTGGCCAAGATAATTCACCCCTCCACTTT; CDR3aa: CAWSGQDNSPLHF; j_gene: TRBJ1-6; d_gene: -; v_gene: TRBV30; abundance: once
CDR3nt: TGTGCCAGCAGTGAACCCGGGACAGGGGGCGATAGGGGCTACACCTTC; CDR3aa: CASSEPGTGGDRGYTF; j_gene: TRBJ1-2; d_gene: TRBD1; v_gene: TRBV2; abundance: -
CDR3nt: TGTGCCAGCAGTTCTCGGGACAGGGGTCAGCAGCCCCAGCATTTT; CDR3aa: CASSSRDRGQQPQHF; j_gene: TRBJ1-5; d_gene: TRBD1; v_gene: TRBV6-5; abundance: -
CDR3nt: TGTGCCAGCAGCCAAGGGTCTGGGCAGGCGTATGGCTACACCTTC; CDR3aa: CASSQGSGQAYGYTF; j_gene: TRBJ1-2; d_gene: -; v_gene: TRBV3-1/TRBV3-2; abundance: -
CDR3nt: TGTGCCAGCTTACGACAGGGGGCAGAGTTCTTC; CDR3aa: CASLRQGAEFF; j_gene: TRBJ2-1; d_gene: TRBD1; v_gene: TRBV2; abundance: -
CDR3nt: TGTGCCAGCAGCCGTCGGGGTAATTCACCCCTCCACTTT; CDR3aa: CASSRRGNSPLHF; j_gene: TRBJ1-6; d_gene: -; v_gene: TRBV3-1/TRBV3-2; abundance: few
CDR3nt: TGTGCCAGCAGCATAGGGGCATTTGAAGCTTTCTTT; CDR3aa: CASSIGAFEAFF; j_gene: TRBJ1-1; d_gene: -; v_gene: TRBV7-9; abundance: -
CDR3nt: TGCAGCGCCGGGGGGGCAGTCTACAATGAGCAGTTCTTC; CDR3aa: CSAGGAVYNEQFF; j_gene: TRBJ2-1; d_gene: TRBD2; v_gene: TRBV29-1; abundance: -
CDR3nt: TGTGCCAGCAGTTTAGGGGGAAAGCGCACTGAAGCTTTCTTT; CDR3aa: CASSLGGKRTEAFF; j_gene: TRBJ1-1; d_gene: -; v_gene: TRBV27; abundance: -
CDR3nt: TGTGCCAGCTCACTGGACCCCCCCAGTCAGCCCCAGCATTTT; CDR3aa: CASSLDPPSQPQHF; j_gene: TRBJ1-5; d_gene: -; v_gene: TRBV18; abundance: -
CDR3nt: TGTGCCAGCAGTTTATTTTTGTCTGGGGAGCTGTTTTTT; CDR3aa: CASSLFLSGELFF; j_gene: TRBJ2-2; d_gene: -; v_gene: TRBV27; abundance: few
CDR3nt: TGTGCCATCAGTGGACAACTTAGCACAGATACGCAGTATTTT; CDR3aa: CAISGQLSTDTQYF; j_gene: TRBJ2-3; d_gene: -; v_gene: TRBV10-3; abundance: -
CDR3nt: TGTGCCAGCACGCGGAACTATGGCTACACCTTC; CDR3aa: CASTRNYGYTF; j_gene: TRBJ1-2; d_gene: -; v_gene: TRBV28; abundance: once
CDR3nt: TGTGCCAGCAGCTTAGGTTCTTGGGAGACCCAGTACTTC; CDR3aa: CASSLGSWETQYF; j_gene: TRBJ2-5; d_gene: -; v_gene: TRBV7-9; abundance: few
CDR3nt: TGTGCCAGCAGAGCCTTTTCAGGGAGAACTGAAGCTTTCTTT; CDR3aa: CASRAFSGRTEAFF; j_gene: TRBJ1-1; d_gene: -; v_gene: TRBV9; abundance: -
CDR3nt: TGCGCCAGCAGCCCCCCGGGACAGGGCTTACTGAACACTGAAGCTTTCTTT; CDR3aa: CASSPPGQGLLNTEAFF; j_gene: TRBJ1-1; d_gene: TRBD1; v_gene: TRBV5-1; abundance: -
CDR3nt: TGTGCCAGCGGAGGGCGTAGCACAGATACGCAGTATTTT; CDR3aa: CASGGRSTDTQYF; j_gene: TRBJ2-3; d_gene: -; v_gene: TRBV2; abundance: -
CDR3nt: TGTGCCAGCAGCCCTCGGGACCATGATTCACCCCTCCACTTT; CDR3aa: CASSPRDHDSPLHF; j_gene: TRBJ1-6; d_gene: -; v_gene: TRBV5-4; abundance: -
CDR3nt: TGTGCCAGCAGTTCAAGGGTTCAGCCCCAGCATTTT; CDR3aa: CASSSRVQPQHF; j_gene: TRBJ1-5; d_gene: -; v_gene: TRBV12-3/TRBV12-4; abundance: -
CDR3nt: TGTGCCAGCAGTGAAGCTAGTTGGGGACAGTCCGTTGAAAAACTGTTTTTT; CDR3aa: CASSEASWGQSVEKLFF; j_gene: TRBJ1-4; d_gene: TRBD1; v_gene: TRBV6-1; abundance: -
CDR3nt: TGTGCCAGCAGCCCCCCCGGCAGGGGGCGCGGGACTAATGAAAAACTGTTTTTT; CDR3aa: CASSPPGRGRGTNEKLFF; j_gene: TRBJ1-4; d_gene: TRBD1; v_gene: TRBV3-1/TRBV3-2; abundance: -